The 25 T cell receptor beta chains below come from one sample, sequenced in a study of T-cell reconstitution after alpha-beta-depleted transplantation in children. The library targeted TCRbeta and was prepared with unique molecular identifiers. TCRdb called the PCR reads again in MiXCR, with one record for every CDR3 protein. The repertoire holds some 500,000 distinct CDR3 sequences, with roughly 18% as singletons. Source: PBMCs from the stem cell graft donor, taken from the stem cell graft. These receptors all come from a human donor who donated a stem cell graft to a child with acute lymphoblastic leukemia.

V and J are TRBV12-3 or TRBV12-4 and TRBJ2-1, with 7 bases identical to TRBD2. The CDR3 is 14 residues long. J gave up 4 bases and V 2 bases, and 2 bases lay outside the gene matches. The CDR3 DNA is TGTGCCAGCAGTTTATCTAGCGGATACAATGAGCAGTTCTTC. The encoded protein is CASSLSSGYNEQFF.

There are a few counts of this clonotype. The CDR3 sequence: CASSYVLSGEQFF. The CDR3 coding sequence is TGTGCCAGCAGTTACGTGCTAAGCGGTGAGCAGTTCTTC. This chain connects TRBV6-5 to TRBJ2-1; maybe TRBD2 (5 bases). This CDR3 comprises 13 residues. Trimming took off 2 bases at V and 9 bases at J, with 11 bases between the two ends. The germline V gene has CDR1 MNHEY and CDR2 SVGAGI.

J is TRBJ2-6 and V is TRBV9, with D hard to call. Germline V gene sequence: CDR1 SGDLS, CDR2 YYNGEE. The CDR3 has 19 amino acids. V was clipped by 0 bases and J by 0 bases, with 16 bases between them. The CDR3 DNA sequence: TGTGCCAGCAGCGTAGGAATGACGGAACCCCTCTCTGGGGCCAACGTCCTGACTTTC. Translated: CASSVGMTEPLSGANVLTF. The variable domain in full, with the rest retrieved from reference TRBV9 and TRBJ2-6, is DSGVTQTPKHLITATGQRVTLRCSPRSGDLSVYWYQQSLDQGLQFLIQYYNGEERAKGNILERFSAQQFPDLHSELNLSSLELGDSALYFCASSVGMTEPLSGANVLTFGAGSRLTVL.

This clonotype was seen a few times. The genes are TRBV5-1 and TRBJ2-1, with TRBD1 matching 9 bases. V gave up 4 bases and J gave up 6 bases; unmatched junction bases: 2. The CDR3 has 13 amino acids. Germline V gives CDR1 SGHRS, CDR2 YFSETQ. The CDR3 protein is CASSDRGGNEQFF. CDR3 sequence (DNA): TGCGCCAGCAGCGACAGGGGGGGCAATGAGCAGTTCTTC. The full variable domain, in which reference TRBV5-1 and TRBJ2-1 provide the parts outside the CDR3, is KAGVTQTPRYLIKTRGQQVTLSCSPISGHRSVSWYQQTPGQGLQFLFEYFSETQRNKGNFPGRFSGRQFSNSRSEMNVSTLELGDSALYLCASSDRGGNEQFFGPGTRLTVL.

The rearrangement uses TRBV20-1 and TRBJ2-3; D is unresolved. Per germline, CDR1 DFQATT and CDR2 SNEGSKA (reference sequence). There are 16 residues in the CDR3. The V end lost 1 base, the J end lost 3 bases, and 17 bases lay between the germline ends. The CDR3 DNA reads TGCAGTGCTAGAGGCGGACCTTCAACCACAACAGATACGCAGTATTTT. This translates into CSARGGPSTTTDTQYF.

This clonotype appeared a few times. The chain uses TRBV20-1 and TRBJ2-7, with TRBD1 identical over 8 bases. The CDR3 sequence is 16 residues long. With V trimmed by 1 base and J by 0 bases, 8 bases remained unmatched. Per the germline V gene, CDR1 is DFQATT and CDR2 is SNEGSKA (reference sequence). The CDR3 region has the DNA TGCAGTGCTAGAGGCTCACGGGACAGGTCCTCCTACGAGCAGTACTTC. Its translation is CSARGSRDRSSYEQYF.

This clonotype was picked up a small number of times. The chain combines TRBV7-9 with TRBJ2-3; D gene ambiguous. The CDR3 extends over 13 amino acids. V lost 5 bases and J lost 5, with 11 bases in between. Germline V gene lookup returns CDR1 SEHNR and CDR2 FQNEAQ (reference sequence). CDR3 bases: TGTGCCAGCAGCCTTGCGTGGGAAGATACGCAGTATTTT. Protein sequence: CASSLAWEDTQYF.

The chain links TRBV6-1 to TRBJ2-7, with D hard to call. With 9 bases removed from V and 1 base from J, the gap between germline ends came to 13 bases. The CDR3 extends over 13 amino acids. Germline-derived CDR1 and CDR2 are MNHNS and SASEGT. The CDR3 DNA reads TGTGCCAGATTGGACGACCTTTCCTACGAGCAGTACTTC. Translating it yields CARLDDLSYEQYF.

This clonotype was observed a handful of times. The V gene is TRBV6-1, the J gene TRBJ1-2, with a tentative D call TRBD1 (6 bases). This CDR3 is 14 amino acids long. The V gene's germline CDR1 is MNHNS and CDR2 SASEGT. V was pared by 3 bases and J by 7 bases, with 15 bases between. CDR3 loop: CASSDYLQGIGYTF. CDR3 DNA sequence: TGTGCCAGCAGTGACTACCTACAGGGTATTGGCTACACCTTC.

Here the CDR3 reads CSVRPDYEQYF. The CDR3 DNA sequence: TGCAGCGTCCGACCCGACTACGAGCAGTACTTC. The chain has TRBV29-1 and TRBJ2-7; D is uncertain. The germline gives CDR1 SQVTM, CDR2 ANQGSEA. V gave up 6 bases and J gave up 3 bases, with 9 bases separating them. The CDR3 runs 11 residues.

The V and J genes are TRBV12-3 or TRBV12-4 and TRBJ2-1; weak D call: TRBD1 (6 bases). V was clipped by 6 bases and J by 10 bases, with 22 bases between them. CDR3 length: 15 amino acids. The CDR3 here is CASRAPGARGNEQFF. The CDR3 DNA follows: TGTGCCAGCAGGGCCCCAGGGGCGAGGGGGAACGAGCAGTTCTTC.

The chain uses TRBV20-1 and TRBJ2-7; D perhaps matches TRBD2 (6 bases). The V and J ends lost 2 bases and 6 bases respectively, with 14 bases between them. The CDR3 extends over 13 amino acids. Germline values: CDR1 DFQATT, CDR2 SNEGSKA (reference sequence). CDR3 nucleotides: TGCAGTGCTAGAAGCGGGCCGGGATTCGAGCAGTACTTC. This encodes CSARSGPGFEQYF.

A few counts support this clonotype. V usage is TRBV13 and J usage is TRBJ2-6; 10 bases are shared with TRBD1. V shed 6 bases, J shed 0 bases, and the junction held 5 bases outside the gene matches. CDR1 is PRHDT and CDR2 is FYEKMQ in the germline V gene (reference sequence). This CDR3 comprises 17 residues. The CDR3 sequence: CASSLDRGLSGANVLTF. The CDR3 DNA follows: TGTGCCAGCAGTCTTGACAGGGGGCTCTCTGGGGCCAACGTCCTGACTTTC.

This clonotype was detected only a few times. This chain uses TRBV20-1 with TRBJ2-3; D ambiguous. Per the germline V gene, CDR1 is DFQATT and CDR2 is SNEGSKA (reference sequence). CDR3 length: 14 residues. Deletions cut 0 bases from V and 4 bases from J, with 11 bases between. The CDR3 DNA reads as TGCAGTGCTAGAGACCGCCCCCCTGCAGATACGCAGTATTTT. Translated, it gives CSARDRPPADTQYF.

V gene TRBV4-1 combines with J gene TRBJ2-1; weak D call: TRBD2 (6 bases). Germline V lookup: CDR1 MGHRA, CDR2 YSYEKL. CDR3 length: 14 residues. V lost 1 base, J lost 8 bases, and 12 bases lay in between. CDR3 loop: CASSQGRLDYEQFF. CDR3 coding DNA: TGCGCCAGCAGCCAAGGCCGACTAGACTATGAGCAGTTCTTC.

The chain is built from TRBV5-6 and TRBJ1-5; tentatively, D is TRBD1 (6 bases). Germline CDR1 is SGHDT and CDR2 is YYEEEE. The V end was cut by 1 base, the J end by 6 bases, with 8 bases between. The CDR3 has 13 residues. The CDR3 DNA reads TGTGCCAGCAGCTTGTTCAGGGGTCAGCCCCAGCATTTT. Translation: CASSLFRGQPQHF.

The chain is built from TRBV2 and TRBJ2-2, with 7 bases matching TRBD2. V shed 5 bases, J shed 0 bases, and the junction held 6 bases outside the gene matches. The CDR3 has 16 amino acids. Germline values: CDR1 SNHLY, CDR2 FYNNEI. The CDR3 coding sequence is TGTGCCAGCAGTAGAGAGACTAGCCCGAACACCGGGGAGCTGTTTTTT. Protein product: CASSRETSPNTGELFF.

There are a few counts of this clonotype. V and J are TRBV9 and TRBJ2-5; 10 nucleotides line up with TRBD2. The CDR3 totals 15 residues. Per germline, CDR1 SGDLS and CDR2 YYNGEE. V lost 0 bases, J lost 5 bases, and 4 bases stayed unmatched. The CDR3 is CASSVAGSGRETQYF. In DNA, the CDR3 is TGTGCCAGCAGCGTAGCGGGTAGCGGGAGGGAGACCCAGTACTTC.

This clonotype was seen more than once but under ten times. The rearrangement joins TRBV12-3 or TRBV12-4 to TRBJ2-6; no firm D call. There are 16 residues in the CDR3. V dropped 5 bases and J dropped 4 bases, with 15 bases sitting between them. CDR3 coding DNA: TGTGCCAGCAGTCCGAACAGAATTCCAGGGGCCAACGTCCTGACTTTC. It specifies CASSPNRIPGANVLTF.

In its sample, this clonotype was seen a few times. The V call is TRBV30, the J call TRBJ2-1; possibly TRBD2 for D (6 bases). The CDR3 has 16 amino acids. V gave up 0 bases and J gave up 0 bases, with 12 bases separating them. Germline values: CDR1 GTSNPN, CDR2 SVGIG (reference sequence). CDR3 coding DNA: TGTGCCTGGAGTGTACGATTCGGGGGCTCCTACAATGAGCAGTTCTTC. Its protein product is CAWSVRFGGSYNEQFF.

This clonotype has just a few counts. The chain employs TRBV7-2 and TRBJ2-5; no clear D. Germline V gene lookup returns CDR1 SGHTA and CDR2 FQGNSA. Trimming shortened V by 3 bases and J by 1 base, and 12 bases separated the two germline ends. The CDR3 contains 15 residues. The CDR3 loop is CASSFQIGFQETQYF. The CDR3 DNA sequence: TGTGCCAGCAGCTTCCAGATAGGTTTCCAAGAGACCCAGTACTTC.

This clonotype was counted a few times. The chain uses TRBV29-1 and TRBJ2-7; D is perhaps TRBD1 (7 bases). The germline V gene has CDR1 SQVTM and CDR2 ANQGSEA. Between the trimmed V and J ends, which lost 6 bases and 0 bases, there was a span of 15 bases. This CDR3 region has 14 residues. The CDR3 sequence is CSVAGQNSSYEQYF. The CDR3 DNA sequence: TGCAGCGTGGCGGGACAGAACTCCTCCTACGAGCAGTACTTC.

The chain has TRBV20-1 and TRBJ2-2, with no clear D. The CDR3 consists of 15 residues. The germline CDR1 and CDR2 sequences are DFQATT and SNEGSKA (reference sequence). V lost 1 base and J 4 bases, leaving 13 bases between the germline ends. Here the CDR3 reads CSARVRLLGTGELFF. The CDR3 DNA reads TGCAGTGCTAGAGTCCGTCTCTTGGGCACCGGGGAGCTGTTTTTT.

The chain combines TRBV24-1 with TRBJ2-1, with a possible D match to TRBD1 (5 bases). From germline, CDR1 is KGHDR and CDR2 SFDVKD. V shed 4 bases and J shed 10 bases, with 13 bases lying between them. The CDR3 consists of 13 residues. This CDR3 reads CATSEPGAGEQFF. The CDR3 nucleotides read TGTGCCACCAGTGAACCTGGGGCAGGGGAGCAGTTCTTC.

The gene calls are TRBV4-2 and TRBJ2-2, with D possibly being TRBD1 or TRBD2 (5 bases each). Trimming took 0 bases from V and 0 from J, leaving 14 bases between them. The CDR3 loop spans 18 amino acids. Per the germline V gene, CDR1 is LGHNA and CDR2 is YNFKEQ. CDR3 bases: TGTGCCAGCAGCCAAGACTATCAACGGGGCCCGAACACCGGGGAGCTGTTTTTT. This gives the protein CASSQDYQRGPNTGELFF.